One sample yielded the 14 T cell receptor beta chains listed below, sequenced in a study of shared clonotypes between healthy human individuals. Sequencing was performed with immunoSEQ multiplex PCR; in TCRdb, only in-frame clones are kept and a portion is missing. Counted here are fewer than 2.5 million clones, 80% to 95% occurring once; the ten biggest clones make up 0.36%. The source material was naive CD4+ T cells from PBMCs. Specified subset: CD45RA+ positively selected. These receptors were obtained from a man aged 18 to 29 in good health. Some clones in this sample may be carry-over from other donors' samples.

The V call is TRBV6-1, the J call TRBJ1-1; D is unresolved. Germline V gives CDR1 MNHNS, CDR2 SASEGT. The length of the CDR3 is 11 residues. The V end lost 7 bases, the J end lost 2 bases, and 5 bases lay between the germline ends. The CDR3 nucleotides are TGTGCCAGCAAGGTAAACACTGAAGCTTTCTTT. Protein: CASKVNTEAFF.

The chain links TRBV7-2 to TRBJ2-7; D gene ambiguous. Deletions cut 1 base from V and 0 bases from J, with 7 bases between. Germline V gene sequence: CDR1 SGHTA, CDR2 FQGNSA. The CDR3 extends over 14 amino acids. CDR3 region: CASSLDSYSYEQYF. The CDR3 DNA reads as TGTGCCAGCAGCTTAGACAGCTACTCCTACGAGCAGTACTTC.

The chain links TRBV5-4 to TRBJ1-2; 8 bases line up with TRBD1. This CDR3 has 16 residues. CDR1 is SGHNT and CDR2 is YYREEE in the germline V gene (reference sequence). V lost 0 bases and J lost 8; bases outside the gene matches: 12. CDR3 coding DNA: TGTGCCAGCAGCTTGGTAGCAGGGGGCCCTCGGTGGGGCTACACCTTC. Protein product: CASSLVAGGPRWGYTF.

The chain employs TRBV28 and TRBJ2-7; maybe TRBD2 (6 bases). The V gene lost 7 bases and the J gene lost 3 bases, with 16 bases spanning the gap. From germline, CDR1 is MDHEN and CDR2 SYDVKM. This CDR3 has 14 residues. CDR3 DNA: TGTGCCAGCACCCTATCGGGACTCTTCTACGAGCAGTACTTC. Translating gives CASTLSGLFYEQYF.

V and J are TRBV7-9 and TRBJ1-3; 7 bases are shared with TRBD1. Per germline, CDR1 SEHNR and CDR2 FQNEAQ (reference sequence). The CDR3 runs to 13 residues. V lost 4 bases, J lost 6 bases, and 3 bases stayed unmatched. Here the CDR3 DNA reads TGTGCCAGCAGCTACACAGGGGAAAACACCATATATTTT. The encoded protein is CASSYTGENTIYF.

In this sample, this clone turned up once. V usage is TRBV5-1 and J usage is TRBJ1-1; 9 bases are a match to TRBD1. This CDR3 region has 14 residues. The J segment lost 6 bases and the V segment lost 4 bases, leaving 7 bases of the junction unmatched. The germline CDR1 and CDR2 sequences are SGHRS and YFSETQ. The CDR3 protein is CASSGRQGDAEAFF. The CDR3 DNA reads as TGCGCCAGCAGCGGTAGACAGGGGGACGCTGAAGCTTTCTTT.

This clone was detected only once. The chain is built from TRBV19 and TRBJ1-3; D is ambiguous. Germline loops: CDR1 LNHDA, CDR2 SQIVND (reference sequence). The CDR3 is made up of 15 amino acids. Trimming removed 0 bases from V and 2 bases from J, with 8 bases in between. CDR3 loop: CASSIELLAGNTIYF. The CDR3 nucleotides read TGTGCCAGTAGTATAGAGCTCTTGGCTGGAAACACCATATATTTT.

The V call is TRBV7-2, the J call TRBJ1-1; no definite D call. The V end was cut by 5 bases, the J end by 2 bases, with 6 bases between. CDR1 and CDR2 (germline): SGHTA, FQGNSA. There are 12 residues in the CDR3. The CDR3, as DNA: TGTGCCAGCAGCCCTTTTAACACTGAAGCTTTCTTT. Translation: CASSPFNTEAFF.

About this clone itself: The sample carries other DNA sequences with the same CDR3. The chain uses TRBV7-6 and TRBJ2-7; no clear D. This CDR3 is built from 14 residues. V lost 1 base, J lost 0 bases, and 7 bases lay in between. Germline values: CDR1 SGHVS, CDR2 FNYEAQ. CDR3 nucleotide sequence: TGTGCCAGCAGCTTAGTGGGCGACTCCTACGAGCAGTACTTC. Residues: CASSLVGDSYEQYF.

The genes are TRBV9 and TRBJ2-7, with a possible D match to TRBD2 (5 bases). The germline V gene has CDR1 SGDLS and CDR2 YYNGEE. CDR3 size: 14 residues. The ends were cut back, 3 bases at V and 3 bases at J, with 13 bases in the middle. CDR3 residues: CASSASSASYEQYF. For the CDR3, the DNA is TGTGCCAGCAGCGCTAGCTCGGCGAGCTACGAGCAGTACTTC.

This chain connects TRBV2 to TRBJ2-2, with D possibly being TRBD2 (6 bases). V shed 8 bases and J shed 6 bases, with 13 bases lying between them. Germline CDR1 and CDR2: SNHLY and FYNNEI. The CDR3 spans 13 residues. The CDR3 DNA sequence: TGTGCCAGCGTCAGGCCGGGGGCCGGGGAGCTGTTTTTT. It yields the protein CASVRPGAGELFF.

The chain is built from TRBV2 and TRBJ1-2, with 7 nucleotides matching TRBD1. The germline V gene encodes CDR1 SNHLY and CDR2 FYNNEI. V was pared by 6 bases and J by 7 bases, with 11 bases of the junction left unmatched. The CDR3 is made up of 14 amino acids. The CDR3 nucleotides read TGTGCCAGCAGGGCCCCCGACAGGGTCTCTGGCTACACCTTC. Amino acids: CASRAPDRVSGYTF.

The chain recombines TRBV5-5 with TRBJ1-4; maybe TRBD1 (5 bases). Germline values: CDR1 SGHKS, CDR2 YYEKEE (reference sequence). CDR3 size: 15 residues. With 1 base removed from V and 7 bases from J, the gap between germline ends came to 14 bases. CDR3 bases: TGTGCCAGCAGCTTGATTGCGGGGGGACCTGAAAAACTGTTTTTT. This codes for CASSLIAGGPEKLFF.

The V gene is TRBV5-8, the J gene TRBJ1-1; D not resolved. V was cut by 0 bases and J by 10 bases, with 7 bases left in between. This CDR3 has 11 amino acids. Germline loops: CDR1 SGHTS, CDR2 YDEGEE. This CDR3 reads CASSLDFRAFF. In DNA form, the CDR3 reads TGTGCCAGCAGCTTGGATTTTCGAGCTTTCTTT.